The clone carrying this T cell receptor (beta chain) has only a few counts. Profiling relied on immunoSEQ multiplex PCR, and the TCRdb table lists in-frame clones only, not all of them. Found here are almost 3,000 clones, roughly a fifth of them singletons; the top ten hold 12% to 15%. The sample belongs to a study of sequential checkpoint blockade in melanoma. Background on the study: DNA from 70 to 95 pretreatment tumor samples underwent TCRβ immunosequencing.

Treatment: randomized to nivolumab then ipilimumab (arm A) or the reverse (arm B). In germline, CDR1 is SGHDN, CDR2 FVKESK. V was trimmed by 2 bases and J by 7 bases, leaving 8 bases between them. The CDR3 loop spans 13 amino acids. The source is a human donor with melanoma. This specimen consisted of tumor tissue (inferred from file names), obtained from a patient given nivolumab and ipilimumab in sequence. The chain couples TRBV14 to TRBJ2-2; D might be TRBD1 (6 bases). CDR3 nucleotide sequence: TGTGCCAGCAGCCAAAGGGGGAACGGGGAGCTGTTTTTT. As protein: CASSQRGNGELFF.